This is a list of T cell receptor beta chains from one sample in a study of blood T cell repertoires in COVID-19. This table comes from immunoSEQ multiplex PCR, and its TCRdb copy is limited to in-frame clones, with some not included. The sample has more than 20,000 clones; 75% to 90% are singletons. Sequencing was performed on peripheral blood. These receptors were obtained from a human donor with active COVID-19. The donor label of this sample is uncertain. Each CDR3 is given with its conserved first and last residue. D genes are given only for firm matches. Some rows mark clone size as missing; the rest say once, few, many or name a class of expanded clone.

D gene: TRBD2; clone size: NA; J gene: TRBJ2-3; V gene: TRBV10-2; CDR3 DNA: TGCGCCAGCAGTCCCACCGGACTAGAGGCAGATACGCAGTATTTT; CDR3 protein: CASSPTGLEADTQYF
D gene: NA; clone size: NA; J gene: TRBJ1-2; V gene: TRBV3-1/TRBV3-2; CDR3 DNA: TGTGCCAGCAGCCGAGTCGGTGAACACTATGGCTACACCTTC; CDR3 protein: CASSRVGEHYGYTF
D gene: TRBD1; clone size: NA; J gene: TRBJ2-7; V gene: TRBV5-6; CDR3 DNA: TGTGCCAGCAGCTTGGGGGGACAGACTTACTACGAGCAGTACTTC; CDR3 protein: CASSLGGQTYYEQYF
D gene: TRBD1; clone size: NA; J gene: TRBJ2-5; V gene: TRBV24-1; CDR3 DNA: TGTGCCACCAGTGACTCGGACAGGGGCAGAGAGACCCAGTACTTC; CDR3 protein: CATSDSDRGRETQYF
D gene: NA; clone size: NA; J gene: TRBJ2-7; V gene: TRBV5-1; CDR3 DNA: TGCGCCAGCAGCTTGAACGGGGACGAGCAGTACTTC; CDR3 protein: CASSLNGDEQYF
D gene: NA; clone size: NA; J gene: TRBJ2-2; V gene: TRBV7-3; CDR3 DNA: TGTGCCAGCAGCTTTGGTAGCCTGGGTACCGGGGAGCTGTTTTTT; CDR3 protein: CASSFGSLGTGELFF
D gene: NA; clone size: once; J gene: TRBJ2-2; V gene: TRBV14; CDR3 DNA: TGTGCCAGCAGCCAAGAGGGGAGTTCTAACACCGGGGAGCTGTTTTTT; CDR3 protein: CASSQEGSSNTGELFF
D gene: NA; clone size: once; J gene: TRBJ1-2; V gene: TRBV5-8; CDR3 DNA: TGTGCCAGCATCATTTACGGGGGGGATGGCTACACCTTC; CDR3 protein: CASIIYGGDGYTF
D gene: TRBD1; clone size: NA; J gene: TRBJ1-2; V gene: TRBV5-4; CDR3 DNA: TGTGCCAGCAGCCCGGACAGGGTCGGCGGCTACACCTTC; CDR3 protein: CASSPDRVGGYTF
D gene: NA; clone size: NA; J gene: TRBJ1-2; V gene: TRBV6-5; CDR3 DNA: TGTGCCAGCAGTTACGGGGGAGGGGGTGATGGCTACACCTTC; CDR3 protein: CASSYGGGGDGYTF
D gene: NA; clone size: NA; J gene: TRBJ2-3; V gene: TRBV7-9; CDR3 DNA: TGTGCCAGCAGCTTGGAGGGAAGTACAGATACGCAGTATTTT; CDR3 protein: CASSLEGSTDTQYF
D gene: NA; clone size: NA; J gene: TRBJ2-3; V gene: TRBV30; CDR3 DNA: TGTGCCTGGAACAGGATCACTAGCACAGATACGCAGTATTTT; CDR3 protein: CAWNRITSTDTQYF
D gene: NA; clone size: NA; J gene: TRBJ2-1; V gene: TRBV21-1; CDR3 DNA: TGTGCCAGCAGTGCCTCGGCGGTAACCTACAATGAGCAGTTCTTC; CDR3 protein: CASSASAVTYNEQFF
D gene: TRBD2; clone size: once; J gene: TRBJ2-1; V gene: TRBV4-2; CDR3 DNA: TGTGCCAGCAGCCAAGTGGTTTGGCGGGGGGTCTCAAATGAGCAGTTCTTC; CDR3 protein: CASSQVVWRGVSNEQFF
D gene: NA; clone size: NA; J gene: TRBJ2-3; V gene: TRBV7-8; CDR3 DNA: TGTGCCAGCAGCTTAGCCCCCTCAGCAGCCGGGGATACGCAGTATTTT; CDR3 protein: CASSLAPSAAGDTQYF
D gene: TRBD1; clone size: NA; J gene: TRBJ2-5; V gene: TRBV19; CDR3 DNA: TGTGCCAGTAGTATAACGCCTGCGGACAGGGAAGAAGAGACCCAGTACTTC; CDR3 protein: CASSITPADREEETQYF
D gene: NA; clone size: NA; J gene: TRBJ2-7; V gene: TRBV11-2; CDR3 DNA: TGTGCCAGCAGCTTAGTCCGCGGATCGGCCTACGAGCAGTACTTC; CDR3 protein: CASSLVRGSAYEQYF
D gene: NA; clone size: NA; J gene: TRBJ1-5; V gene: TRBV27; CDR3 DNA: TGTGCCAGCAGTTTATACCAGGGCGATCAGCCCCAGCATTTT; CDR3 protein: CASSLYQGDQPQHF
D gene: NA; clone size: NA; J gene: TRBJ1-1; V gene: TRBV6-4; CDR3 DNA: TGTGCCAGCCTTATCGTGGGGGGTATGAACACTGAAGCTTTCTTT; CDR3 protein: CASLIVGGMNTEAFF
D gene: TRBD1; clone size: NA; J gene: TRBJ2-7; V gene: TRBV27; CDR3 DNA: TGTGCCAGCAGTACCCGACAGGGATCGAACGAGCAGTACTTC; CDR3 protein: CASSTRQGSNEQYF
D gene: NA; clone size: NA; J gene: TRBJ2-1; V gene: TRBV27; CDR3 DNA: TGTGCCAGCAGTTTAGACAGATACAATGAGCAGTTCTTC; CDR3 protein: CASSLDRYNEQFF
D gene: TRBD1; clone size: NA; J gene: TRBJ1-1; V gene: TRBV11-3; CDR3 DNA: TGTGCCAGCAGCTTAGCAGGGGGGACCTACACTGAAGCTTTCTTT; CDR3 protein: CASSLAGGTYTEAFF
D gene: NA; clone size: NA; J gene: TRBJ2-2; V gene: TRBV3-1/TRBV3-2; CDR3 DNA: TGTGCCAGCAGCCAGTGGGAGGGGGAGCTGTTTTTT; CDR3 protein: CASSQWEGELFF
D gene: TRBD2; clone size: NA; J gene: TRBJ2-1; V gene: TRBV3-1/TRBV3-2; CDR3 DNA: TGTGCCAGCAGCCAAGGACTAGCGGGCAATGAGCAGTTCTTC; CDR3 protein: CASSQGLAGNEQFF
D gene: NA; clone size: NA; J gene: TRBJ2-5; V gene: TRBV2; CDR3 DNA: TGTGCCAGCAGTGTGGGGCAGCAAGAGACCCAGTACTTC; CDR3 protein: CASSVGQQETQYF
D gene: NA; clone size: NA; J gene: TRBJ2-7; V gene: TRBV7-2; CDR3 DNA: TGTGCCAGCAGCCTGAGTTGGTACGAGCAGTACTTC; CDR3 protein: CASSLSWYEQYF
D gene: NA; clone size: NA; J gene: TRBJ2-5; V gene: TRBV28; CDR3 DNA: TGTGCCAGCAAGGAGCCCCCCGAGACCCAGTACTTC; CDR3 protein: CASKEPPETQYF
D gene: NA; clone size: NA; J gene: TRBJ2-7; V gene: TRBV27; CDR3 DNA: TGTGCCAGCAGTTTTGACAGGACCTACGAGCAGTACTTC; CDR3 protein: CASSFDRTYEQYF
D gene: TRBD2; clone size: NA; J gene: TRBJ2-2; V gene: TRBV10-2; CDR3 DNA: TGCGCCAGCAGTGTTTTTAGCGGGGGGGCAGCCGGGGAGCTGTTTTTT; CDR3 protein: CASSVFSGGAAGELFF
D gene: TRBD2; clone size: NA; J gene: TRBJ2-1; V gene: TRBV2; CDR3 DNA: TGTGCCAGCAGTTATAGTAGCGGGAGGTTCCCCAATGAGCAGTTCTTC; CDR3 protein: CASSYSSGRFPNEQFF
D gene: NA; clone size: NA; J gene: TRBJ1-2; V gene: TRBV29-1; CDR3 DNA: TGCAGCGGCGAATCGGGGTACGGCTACACCTTC; CDR3 protein: CSGESGYGYTF
D gene: TRBD1; clone size: NA; J gene: TRBJ1-5; V gene: TRBV3-1/TRBV3-2; CDR3 DNA: TGTGCCAGCAGCCACCGGACAGGCGGTCAGCCCCAGCATTTT; CDR3 protein: CASSHRTGGQPQHF
D gene: NA; clone size: NA; J gene: TRBJ2-1; V gene: TRBV29-1; CDR3 DNA: TGCAGCGGTCGGTTGTCCTCTACCTACAATGAGCAGTTCTTC; CDR3 protein: CSGRLSSTYNEQFF
D gene: NA; clone size: NA; J gene: TRBJ1-6; V gene: TRBV7-9; CDR3 DNA: TGTGCCAGCAGCTTCAGTGTCTCCTATAATTCACCCCTCCACTTT; CDR3 protein: CASSFSVSYNSPLHF
D gene: NA; clone size: few; J gene: TRBJ2-1; V gene: TRBV7-9; CDR3 DNA: TGTGCCAGCAGCCCTAGAGTCGGGGGTGCGAATGAGCAGTTCTTC; CDR3 protein: CASSPRVGGANEQFF
D gene: NA; clone size: NA; J gene: TRBJ1-1; V gene: TRBV4-1; CDR3 DNA: TGCGCCAGCAGGTGGTCGTGGACACGGGACACTGAAGCTTTCTTT; CDR3 protein: CASRWSWTRDTEAFF
D gene: TRBD2; clone size: NA; J gene: TRBJ2-5; V gene: TRBV11-1; CDR3 DNA: TGTGCCAGCAGCTCGATATGGGGACTAACAGAGACCCAGTACTTC; CDR3 protein: CASSSIWGLTETQYF
D gene: TRBD1; clone size: NA; J gene: TRBJ1-1; V gene: TRBV5-3; CDR3 DNA: TGTGCCAGAAGCCGAAAAGGACAGGGGGGAATGAACACTGAAGCTTTCTTT; CDR3 protein: CARSRKGQGGMNTEAFF
D gene: NA; clone size: NA; J gene: TRBJ1-4; V gene: TRBV6-5; CDR3 DNA: TGTGCCACCACTCTTTTTGCAACTAATGAAAAACTGTTTTTT; CDR3 protein: CATTLFATNEKLFF
D gene: NA; clone size: once; J gene: TRBJ1-2; V gene: TRBV3-1/TRBV3-2; CDR3 DNA: TGTGCCAGCAGACGAGGGTTCTATGGCTACACCTTC; CDR3 protein: CASRRGFYGYTF
D gene: TRBD2; clone size: NA; J gene: TRBJ2-7; V gene: TRBV28; CDR3 DNA: TGTGCCAGCAGTTTAGGGAGGGTTGGCTACGAGCAGTACTTC; CDR3 protein: CASSLGRVGYEQYF
D gene: TRBD1; clone size: NA; J gene: TRBJ2-5; V gene: TRBV6-6; CDR3 DNA: TGTGCCAGCAGAAATGGACAGGGTTCGGTACGAGAGACCCAGTACTTC; CDR3 protein: CASRNGQGSVRETQYF
D gene: TRBD2; clone size: few; J gene: TRBJ2-7; V gene: TRBV15; CDR3 DNA: TGTGCCACCAGCAGAGATCGGCGGACTAGCGGGACCTACGAGCAGTACTTC; CDR3 protein: CATSRDRRTSGTYEQYF
D gene: NA; clone size: NA; J gene: TRBJ1-2; V gene: TRBV6-6; CDR3 DNA: TGTGCCAGCAGTTGGGCAGGGCTAGACGACTATGGCTACACCTTC; CDR3 protein: CASSWAGLDDYGYTF
D gene: NA; clone size: NA; J gene: TRBJ1-6; V gene: TRBV19; CDR3 DNA: TGTGCCAGTTGGAGTGGATCTTTCAATTCACCCCTCCACTTT; CDR3 protein: CASWSGSFNSPLHF
D gene: TRBD1; clone size: NA; J gene: TRBJ2-5; V gene: TRBV30; CDR3 DNA: TGTGCCTGGAGTGTAGGTAAGCACAGGGGAGAGACCCAGTACTTC; CDR3 protein: CAWSVGKHRGETQYF
D gene: NA; clone size: NA; J gene: TRBJ2-2; V gene: TRBV5-1; CDR3 DNA: TGCGCCAGCAGCTCCGACAGCGGGACCGGGGAGCTGTTTTTT; CDR3 protein: CASSSDSGTGELFF
D gene: TRBD1; clone size: NA; J gene: TRBJ1-1; V gene: TRBV18; CDR3 DNA: TGTGCCAGCTCAACAATGACAGGGGAGAGGACTGAAGCTTTCTTT; CDR3 protein: CASSTMTGERTEAFF
D gene: TRBD2; clone size: NA; J gene: TRBJ2-7; V gene: TRBV27; CDR3 DNA: TGTGCCAGCAGACGGACTAGAAATTACGAGCAGTACTTC; CDR3 protein: CASRRTRNYEQYF
D gene: NA; clone size: NA; J gene: TRBJ2-6; V gene: TRBV3-1/TRBV3-2; CDR3 DNA: TGTGCCAGCAGCCAAGGATTAACAGGGCATTTCTCTGGGGCCAACGTCCTGACTTTC; CDR3 protein: CASSQGLTGHFSGANVLTF
D gene: NA; clone size: NA; J gene: TRBJ2-3; V gene: TRBV11-3; CDR3 DNA: TGTGCCAGCAGCTTAGTATCGGGGGCAGATACGCAGTATTTT; CDR3 protein: CASSLVSGADTQYF
D gene: NA; clone size: NA; J gene: TRBJ2-1; V gene: TRBV6-2/TRBV6-3; CDR3 DNA: TGTGCCAGCAGTTACTCTAATATTCGGGGATTCTACAATGAGCAGTTCTTC; CDR3 protein: CASSYSNIRGFYNEQFF
D gene: NA; clone size: few; J gene: TRBJ1-5; V gene: TRBV10-2; CDR3 DNA: TGCGCCAGCAGTGATAGCCTGAGCAATCAGCCCCAGCATTTT; CDR3 protein: CASSDSLSNQPQHF
D gene: NA; clone size: NA; J gene: TRBJ1-3; V gene: TRBV27; CDR3 DNA: TGTGCCAGCAGTTTACGGTCTGGAAACACCATATATTTT; CDR3 protein: CASSLRSGNTIYF
D gene: TRBD2; clone size: NA; J gene: TRBJ2-2; V gene: TRBV7-2; CDR3 DNA: TGTGCCAGCAGCTTAGAAGCGGGGCACACCGGGGAGCTGTTTTTT; CDR3 protein: CASSLEAGHTGELFF
D gene: NA; clone size: NA; J gene: TRBJ1-1; V gene: TRBV29-1; CDR3 DNA: TGCAGCGTTGACTGGAGGGGCTTGAACACTGAAGCTTTCTTT; CDR3 protein: CSVDWRGLNTEAFF
D gene: TRBD1; clone size: NA; J gene: TRBJ1-2; V gene: TRBV4-2; CDR3 DNA: TGTGCCAGCAGCCAAGGCACAGGGGACAACTATGGCTACACCTTC; CDR3 protein: CASSQGTGDNYGYTF
D gene: NA; clone size: once; J gene: TRBJ2-7; V gene: TRBV5-1; CDR3 DNA: TGCGCCAGCAGCTTTGGGGGGTTCTCCTACGAGCAGTACTTC; CDR3 protein: CASSFGGFSYEQYF